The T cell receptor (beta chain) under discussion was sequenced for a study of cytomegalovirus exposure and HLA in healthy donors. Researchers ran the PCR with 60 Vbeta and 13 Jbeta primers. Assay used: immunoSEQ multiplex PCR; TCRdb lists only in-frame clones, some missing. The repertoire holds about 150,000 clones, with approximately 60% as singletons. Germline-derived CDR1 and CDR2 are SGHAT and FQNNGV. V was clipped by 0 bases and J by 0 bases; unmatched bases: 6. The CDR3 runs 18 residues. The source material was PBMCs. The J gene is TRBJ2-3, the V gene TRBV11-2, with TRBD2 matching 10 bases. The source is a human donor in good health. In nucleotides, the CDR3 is TGTGCCAGCAGCTTAGAACCCCCACTAGCGGGGAGCACAGATACGCAGTATTTT. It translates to CASSLEPPLAGSTDTQYF.